This T cell receptor (beta chain) was recorded in a study of shared clonotypes between healthy human individuals. The wider study: The people who gave samples were two women and three men aged 18 to 49. The study, taken as a whole, reports: Genetic and exposure-history diversity was limited by the small donor number.

The method was immunoSEQ multiplex PCR; TCRdb's version includes in-frame clones alone and lacks a portion of them. The repertoire consists of approximately 1,000,000 clones, with 60% to 85% occurring once and the leading ten covering roughly 0.82%. With regard to this clone: Its antigen is as yet unknown.

The CDR3 has 16 amino acids. V dropped 1 base and J dropped 6; count of bases not matched to a gene: 8. The germline gives CDR1 SGHKS, CDR2 YYEKEE (reference sequence). The healthy adult donors were HIV-negative and reported no recent acute infections or vaccinations. CD45RA+ naive and CD45RA-negative memory subsets were separated from CD4+ cells. The V gene is TRBV5-5, the J gene TRBJ2-7; 12 nucleotides match TRBD1. The specimen was memory CD4+ T cells from PBMCs. Subset indicated: CD45RA-negative fraction. The sequence was collected from a man younger than 35 in good health. Some clones in this sample may be carry-over from other donors' samples. The CDR3 bases are TGTGCCAGCAGCTTGTCTGGGACAGGGGGCTTTTTCGAGCAGTACTTC. It specifies CASSLSGTGGFFEQYF.